The T cell receptor beta chain described here comes from a study of beta chain features in type 1 diabetes. Study details: The examined sorted cells totaled approximately 100 million across samples.

This clone was seen only a few times. No antigen is known for it. All of the isolated RNA was reverse transcribed, so expressed TCRB transcripts were sequenced. Profiled with immunoSEQ multiplex PCR; TCRdb holds only in-frame clones, not every one. The sample yields roughly 380,000 clones, roughly 21% seen once. General study findings and limits: Overrepresentation of cells with high TCR expression could result from cDNA sequencing. Within patients, naive, central memory and Treg TCRB repertoires seemed more similar than within healthy donors.

V gave up 6 bases and J gave up 1 base, with 9 bases separating them. Germline CDR1 MNHNS, CDR2 SASEGT. This CDR3 has 13 residues. This receptor was identified in a woman aged 18 to 35 in good health. Input material: naive CD4+ T cells from blood. The chain carries TRBV6-1 and TRBJ1-1; D is perhaps TRBD1 (6 bases). Written as DNA, the CDR3 is TGTGCCAGCAGGGACAGTTCGAACACTGAAGCTTTCTTT. It encodes CASRDSSNTEAFF.